This T cell receptor (beta chain) was captured by sequencing in a study of response to subunit inactivated influenza vaccine. Study results and caveats: There was a suggestion from the authors that each seasonal influenza vaccination recruits few new T cells.

The CDR3 loop spans 14 amino acids. Per the germline V gene, CDR1 is KGHSH and CDR2 is LQKENI. V lost 3 bases and J lost 6; bases outside the gene matches: 6. A note on this clonotype: The antigen remains unidentified.

TCRdb redid the calling of the RT-PCR reads with MiXCR, one entry per CDR3 protein. The repertoire holds about 160,000 distinct CDR3 sequences, under 13% seen once, with over 10% in the top ten. Specimen: non-naive T cells sorted from PBMCs, collected roughly 6 weeks after vaccination. The TCR was taken from a man in his fifties or sixties who received an inactivated influenza vaccine. This chain links TRBV18 with TRBJ2-7; TRBD1 matches at 9 bases. The CDR3, as DNA: TGTGCCAGCTCACCGGGACAGGGAGGTGGCGAGCAGTACTTC. This translates into CASSPGQGGGEQYF.